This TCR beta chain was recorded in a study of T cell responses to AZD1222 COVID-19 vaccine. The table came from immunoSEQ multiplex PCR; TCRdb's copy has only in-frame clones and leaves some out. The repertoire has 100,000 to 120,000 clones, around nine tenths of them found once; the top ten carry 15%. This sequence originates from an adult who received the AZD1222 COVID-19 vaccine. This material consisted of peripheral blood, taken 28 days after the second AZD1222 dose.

The CDR3 sequence is CASSPGTANSETQYF. CDR3 nucleotide sequence: TGTGCCAGCAGCCCCGGGACAGCGAACTCGGAGACCCAGTACTTC. The chain is built from TRBV5-5 and TRBJ2-5, with TRBD1 matching 7 bases. V was pared by 4 bases and J by 5 bases, with 11 bases of the junction left unmatched. Per germline, CDR1 SGHKS and CDR2 YYEKEE (reference sequence). There are 15 residues in the CDR3.